The present T cell receptor beta chain was sequenced within a study of T cell responses to AZD1222 COVID-19 vaccine. Study-wide results and caveats: Once two AZD1222 doses were given, Spike-specific TCR breadth and depth went up. Among the donors, most were white British and more were female, and clonal diversity was possibly underestimated.

As for this clone: Its antigen remains unidentified.

Looked up from germline, CDR1 is MNHEY and CDR2 is SMNVEV (reference sequence). The CDR3 runs to 16 residues. V shed 4 bases and J shed 4 bases, with 14 bases lying between them. The method was immunoSEQ multiplex PCR; TCRdb's version includes in-frame clones alone and lacks a portion of them. The sample holds about 72,000 clones, around 87% seen once. The specimen was peripheral blood, collected on day 0 of AZD1222 vaccination. V is TRBV27 and J is TRBJ1-6, with D possibly TRBD1 on 6 matching bases. The receptor was derived from an adult in good health. Written as DNA, the CDR3 is TGTGCCAGCAGTTCGAACAGGGTTCGATATAATTCACCCCTCCACTTT. Amino acid sequence: CASSSNRVRYNSPLHF.